This T cell receptor (beta chain) was sequenced for a study of blood T cell repertoires in COVID-19. About the study: Samples came from the United States, Italy and Spain, spanning acute and convalescent COVID-19.

CDR1 is KGHSH, CDR2 LQKENI, per germline. The CDR3 totals 13 residues. V gave up 6 bases and J gave up 3 bases, with 11 bases separating them. In the study's own analysis: Scientists estimated how many nucleated cells there were by amplifying reference gene primers. TCRdb keeps only in-frame clones here, not all; method: immunoSEQ multiplex PCR. The V and J calls and clone size come from that table; D and trimming were worked out from the DNA. The repertoire holds about 63,000 clones, with about 78% as singletons. Input material: peripheral blood. The origin of this receptor is a woman aged 80 or older with acute or convalescent COVID-19. This chain joins TRBV18 and TRBJ2-5; a possible D gene is TRBD2 (6 bases). The CDR3 DNA is TGTGCCAGCTCCGGGGGAGTGGAAGAGACCCAGTACTTC. This sequence encodes CASSGGVEETQYF.